Listed below are T cell receptor beta chains from one sample, sequenced in a study of vaccination and CD4 T cells after COVID-19. For these TCRs, the target antigens are not known. TCRdb reanalysed the PCR reads using MiXCR and keeps one entry per CDR3 protein. The sample yields 10,000 to 15,000 distinct CDR3 sequences, approximately 63% seen once. Sequenced sample: CD4+ T cells from blood, cultured in vitro. All receptors derive from a human donor who had recovered from COVID-19. CDR3s include the opening cysteine and the closing phenylalanine or tryptophan. A D gene is named only where the DNA matches it firmly. Size is stated for part of the rows, as once, few or many counts, or as a class when the clone is expanded.

TRBV28	NA	NA	TRBJ1-1	CASTVGGTHTEAFF	TGTGCCAGCACCGTAGGGGGGACACACACTGAAGCTTTCTTT
TRBV6-1	NA	TRBD1	TRBJ1-3	CASVGVPGQDGNTIYF	TGTGCCAGCGTGGGGGTCCCGGGACAGGACGGAAACACCATATATTTT
TRBV2	few	NA	TRBJ2-3	CASGGRGHTDTQYF	TGTGCCAGCGGAGGAAGGGGCCACACAGATACGCAGTATTTT
TRBV19	few	NA	TRBJ1-1	CASKPGGREGTEAFF	TGTGCCAGTAAACCGGGCGGCAGGGAGGGCACTGAAGCTTTCTTT
TRBV20-1	NA	NA	TRBJ2-1	CSASFPSGTGNEQFF	TGCAGTGCTAGTTTTCCTAGCGGGACAGGCAATGAGCAGTTCTTC
TRBV7-9	NA	NA	TRBJ1-6	CASSQRDQNSPLHF	TGTGCCAGCAGCCAACGGGACCAAAATTCACCCCTCCACTTT
TRBV5-4	NA	NA	TRBJ1-2	CASSLEAGSYGYTF	TGTGCCAGCAGCTTGGAAGCAGGGAGCTATGGCTACACCTTC
TRBV7-2	NA	NA	TRBJ1-3	CASSLSTGTRGNTIYF	TGTGCCAGCAGCTTATCGACGGGAACGCGGGGAAACACCATATATTTT
TRBV12-3/TRBV12-4	NA	NA	TRBJ2-6	CASSLGGANVLAF	TGTGCCAGCAGTTTAGGGGGGGCCAACGTCCTGGCTTTC
TRBV2	NA	NA	TRBJ2-6	CASKGNSGANVLTF	TGTGCCAGCAAGGGCAACTCTGGGGCCAACGTCCTGACTTTC
TRBV5-1	NA	TRBD1	TRBJ2-7	CASRPGTGNYEQYF	TGCGCCAGCAGACCCGGGACAGGGAACTACGAGCAGTACTTC
TRBV12-3/TRBV12-4	NA	NA	TRBJ2-7	CASSLADSYEQYF	TGTGCCAGCAGTTTGGCTGACTCCTACGAGCAGTACTTC
TRBV19	NA	TRBD2	TRBJ2-2	CASSLSSGSLGTGELFF	TGTGCCAGTAGCTTATCTAGCGGGAGTTTGGGAACCGGGGAGCTGTTTTTT
TRBV5-1	few	NA	TRBJ1-6	CASSLGPRAGKTESYNSPLHF	TGCGCCAGCAGCTTGGGCCCCAGGGCGGGGAAAACTGAGTCCTATAATTCACCCCTCCACTTT